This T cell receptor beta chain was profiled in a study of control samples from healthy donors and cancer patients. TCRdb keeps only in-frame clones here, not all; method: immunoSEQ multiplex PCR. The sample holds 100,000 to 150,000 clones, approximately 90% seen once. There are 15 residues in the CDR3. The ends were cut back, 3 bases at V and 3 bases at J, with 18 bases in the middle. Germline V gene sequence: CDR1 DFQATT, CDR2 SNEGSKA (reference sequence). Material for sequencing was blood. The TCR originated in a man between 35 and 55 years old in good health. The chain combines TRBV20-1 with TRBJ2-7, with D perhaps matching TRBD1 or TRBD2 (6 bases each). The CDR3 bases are TGCAGTGCTAGTGACACGTCGGGGGCCCACTACGAGCAGTACTTC. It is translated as CSASDTSGAHYEQYF.